Given below is one T cell receptor (beta chain) in context. The antigen is unknown. This sample was taken from a study of post-analysis software for immune sequencing data. Turning to the study itself: Secondary progressive, relapsing-remitting and progressive-relapsing multiple sclerosis were among the included disease courses.

The V end lost 0 bases, the J end lost 6 bases, and 12 bases lay between the germline ends. Germline assignment: CDR1 ENHRY and CDR2 SYGVKD. The CDR3 runs 15 residues. Unique molecular identifiers tagged the TCR beta cDNA libraries. Each sample of about 0.95 to 11 million input T cells yielded 500,000 or so cDNA molecules, so each molecule approximated one T cell. TCRdb re-derived calls from the PCR reads in MiXCR, one entry per CDR3 protein. Among 450,000 to 700,000 distinct CDR3 sequences listed, around 44% were seen once. Regarding the study as a whole: TRBV5-6, TRBV5-1 and TRBV20-1 belonged to a set of roughly 5 TRBV segments that were more frequent in patients than controls.

The sequenced sample consisted of blood. The TCR comes from a girl aged 10-17 years with multiple sclerosis. The chain uses TRBV10-3 and TRBJ2-1; unclear D gene. The CDR3 bases are TGTGCCATCAGTGAGTCGATAATCACTCTCAATGAGCAGTTCTTC. This codes for CAISESIITLNEQFF.